In its sample, the clone carrying this T cell receptor (beta chain) was seen once. The antigen is unknown. Together with a sample-barcoded 5' primer, a J-beta primer mix was included in a second PCR lasting about 7 to 11 cycles. One entry per CDR3 protein, called by TCRdb with MiXCR from the 5' RACE reads. The repertoire holds 800,000 or so distinct CDR3 sequences, with around 68% as singletons. The CDR3 runs to 14 residues. CDR1 is ENHRY, CDR2 SYGVKD, per germline. V lost 11 bases to trimming and J lost 3 bases, with 19 bases between them. Staff drew about 10 milliliters of peripheral blood from each donor. The sample is drawn from a study of blood T cells in healthy people across ages. General study points: Older age coincided with a roughly linear decline in TCR beta diversity per million T cells.

Sample: blood. The receptor was isolated from a man in his thirties or forties in good health. The chain employs TRBV10-3 and TRBJ1-2; perhaps TRBD1 as D (5 bases). CDR3 region: CAVLRVGTDYGYTF. DNA of the CDR3: TGTGCCGTTCTACGTGTAGGGACGGACTATGGCTACACCTTC.